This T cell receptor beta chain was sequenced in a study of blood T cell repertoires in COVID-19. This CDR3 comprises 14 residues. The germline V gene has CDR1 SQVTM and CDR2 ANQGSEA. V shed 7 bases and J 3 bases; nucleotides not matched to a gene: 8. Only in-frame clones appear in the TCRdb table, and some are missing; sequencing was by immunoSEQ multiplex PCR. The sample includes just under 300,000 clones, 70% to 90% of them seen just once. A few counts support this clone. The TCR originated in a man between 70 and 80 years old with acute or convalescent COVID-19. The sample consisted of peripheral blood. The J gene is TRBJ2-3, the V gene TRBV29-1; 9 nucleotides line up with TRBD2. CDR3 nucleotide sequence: TGCAGCGCTGCTAGGCGGGGGGGGACAGATACGCAGTATTTT. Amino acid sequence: CSAARRGGTDTQYF.